The next 5 T cell receptor beta chains were all read from a single sample in a study of blood T cell repertoires in COVID-19. Produced via immunoSEQ multiplex PCR; TCRdb's table is partial and in-frame only. The sample gives roughly 200,000 clones, around 80% of which show up once; over 6.5% is in the top ten. Sequencing was carried out using peripheral blood. The receptors were gathered from a middle-aged woman with COVID-19, enrolled during active disease.

The genes are TRBV10-3 and TRBJ2-5; 9 bases line up with TRBD1. J gave up 4 bases and V 3 bases, and 3 bases lay outside the gene matches. The CDR3 loop spans 14 amino acids. The V gene's germline CDR1 is ENHRY and CDR2 SYGVKD. CDR3 amino acids: CAISDRTGAETQYF. As DNA, the CDR3 is TGTGCCATCAGTGATCGGACAGGGGCAGAGACCCAGTACTTC.

J is TRBJ1-2 and V is TRBV4-1, with D possibly matching TRBD1 (6 bases). V lost 0 bases and J 8 bases, leaving 22 bases between the germline ends. The V gene's germline CDR1 is MGHRA and CDR2 YSYEKL. The CDR3 length is 17 residues. CDR3 coding DNA: TGCGCCAGCAGCCAAGATGAGCTGGACAGCCTTGGGAAGGGCTACACCTTC. This encodes CASSQDELDSLGKGYTF.

The chain couples TRBV28 to TRBJ1-5; weak D call: TRBD1 (6 bases). Looked up from germline, CDR1 is MDHEN and CDR2 is SYDVKM. There are 15 residues in the CDR3. With 4 bases removed from V and 2 bases from J, the gap between germline ends came to 12 bases. CDR3 sequence (DNA): TGTGCCAGCAGTTACGCCAGGGGACGCAATCAGCCCCAGCATTTT. Translation gives CASSYARGRNQPQHF. The entire variable domain, with the rest obtained from reference TRBV28 and TRBJ1-5, is as follows: DVKVTQSSRYLVKRTGEKVFLECVQDMDHENMFWYRQDPGLGLRLIYFSYDVKMKEKGDIPEGYSVSREKKERFSLILESASTNQTSMYLCASSYARGRNQPQHFGDGTRLSIL.

This rearrangement joins TRBV24-1 to TRBJ1-1; the match to TRBD1 covers 8 bases. CDR3 size: 16 residues. CDR1 and CDR2 from the germline V gene are KGHDR and SFDVKD. V was pared by 7 bases and J by 4 bases, with 13 bases of the junction left unmatched. The DNA for the CDR3 is TGTGCCACCAGCTCCACCGGGACAGGAAAACTCACTGAAGCTTTCTTT. Amino acids: CATSSTGTGKLTEAFF.

The chain has TRBV21-1 and TRBJ2-7; the tabulated D call, TRBD1, remains unverified against the DNA. TRBV21-1 is assigned pseudogene status. The CDR3 length is 17 residues. The CDR3, as DNA: TGTGCCAGCTCCGGAGTTTTCGGGACAGCCAGCCCTTACGAGCAGTACTTC. It codes for CASSGVFGTASPYEQYF.